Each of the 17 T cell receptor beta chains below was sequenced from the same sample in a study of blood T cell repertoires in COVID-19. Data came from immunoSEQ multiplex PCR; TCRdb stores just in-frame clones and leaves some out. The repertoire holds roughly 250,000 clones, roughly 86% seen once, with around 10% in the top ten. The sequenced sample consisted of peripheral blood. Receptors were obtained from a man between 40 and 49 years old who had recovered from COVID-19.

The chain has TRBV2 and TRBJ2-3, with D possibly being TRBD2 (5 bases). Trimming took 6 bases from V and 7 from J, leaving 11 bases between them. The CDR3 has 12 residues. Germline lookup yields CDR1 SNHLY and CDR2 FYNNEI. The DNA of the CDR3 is TGTGCCAGCAGCACCAGCGGAAATACGCAGTATTTT. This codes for CASSTSGNTQYF. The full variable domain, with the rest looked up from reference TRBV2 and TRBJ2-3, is EPEVTQTPSHQVTQMGQEVILRCVPISNHLYFYWYRQILGQKVEFLVSFYNNEISEKSEIFDDQFSVERPDGSNFTLKIRSTKLEDSAMYFCASSTSGNTQYFGPGTRLTVL.

This CDR3 is CASSTLSGGAYEQYF. Here the CDR3 DNA reads TGTGCCAGCTCAACACTCAGCGGGGGGGCCTACGAGCAGTACTTC. The chain couples TRBV18 to TRBJ2-7; 10 bases are shared with TRBD2. V shed 5 bases and J 2 bases; nucleotides not matched to a gene: 6. This CDR3 is 15 amino acids long. Germline assignment: CDR1 KGHSH and CDR2 LQKENI.

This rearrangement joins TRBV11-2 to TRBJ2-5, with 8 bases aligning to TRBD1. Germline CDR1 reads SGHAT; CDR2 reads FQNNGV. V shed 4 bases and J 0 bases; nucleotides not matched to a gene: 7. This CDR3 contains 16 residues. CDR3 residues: CASSSLYRGNQETQYF. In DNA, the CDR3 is TGTGCCAGCAGCTCGCTTTACAGGGGGAACCAAGAGACCCAGTACTTC.

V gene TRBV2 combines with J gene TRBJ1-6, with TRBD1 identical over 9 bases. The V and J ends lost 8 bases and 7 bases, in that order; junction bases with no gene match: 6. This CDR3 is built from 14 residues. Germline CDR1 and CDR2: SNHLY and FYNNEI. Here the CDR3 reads CASEAGTGNSPLHF. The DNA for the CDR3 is TGTGCCAGCGAGGCCGGGACAGGGAATTCACCCCTCCACTTT.

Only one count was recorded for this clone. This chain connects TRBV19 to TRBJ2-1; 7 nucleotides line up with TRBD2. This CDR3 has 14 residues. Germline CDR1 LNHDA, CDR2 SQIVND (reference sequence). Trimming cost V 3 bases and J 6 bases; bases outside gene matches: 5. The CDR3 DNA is TGTGCCAGTAGTATGTGGACTAGTGGCAATGAGCAGTTCTTC. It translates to CASSMWTSGNEQFF.

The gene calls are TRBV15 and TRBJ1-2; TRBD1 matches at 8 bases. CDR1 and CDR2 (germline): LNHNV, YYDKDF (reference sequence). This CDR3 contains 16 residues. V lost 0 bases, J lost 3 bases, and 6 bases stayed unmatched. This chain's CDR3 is CATSRDRTGRDYGYTF. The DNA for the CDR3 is TGTGCCACCAGCAGAGACCGGACAGGGAGGGACTATGGCTACACCTTC.

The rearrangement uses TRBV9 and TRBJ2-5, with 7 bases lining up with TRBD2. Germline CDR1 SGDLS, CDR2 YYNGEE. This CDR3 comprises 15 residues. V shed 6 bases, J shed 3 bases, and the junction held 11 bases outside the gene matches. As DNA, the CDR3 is TGTGCCAGCAACCGCCGGGGGGAGTATGAAGAGACCCAGTACTTC. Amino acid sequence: CASNRRGEYEETQYF.

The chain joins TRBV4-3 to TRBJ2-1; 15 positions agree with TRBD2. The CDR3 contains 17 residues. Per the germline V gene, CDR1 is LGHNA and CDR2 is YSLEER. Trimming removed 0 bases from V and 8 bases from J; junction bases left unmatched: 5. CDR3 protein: CASSQDSGLAGGDEQFF. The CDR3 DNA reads TGCGCCAGCAGCCAAGATAGCGGACTAGCGGGGGGGGATGAGCAGTTCTTC.

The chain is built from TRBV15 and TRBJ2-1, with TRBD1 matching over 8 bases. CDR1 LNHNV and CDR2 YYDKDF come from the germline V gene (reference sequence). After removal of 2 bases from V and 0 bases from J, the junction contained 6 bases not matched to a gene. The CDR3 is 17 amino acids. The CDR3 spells CATSRLSGGLSYNEQFF. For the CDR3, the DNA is TGTGCCACCAGCAGATTATCAGGGGGCCTCTCCTACAATGAGCAGTTCTTC.

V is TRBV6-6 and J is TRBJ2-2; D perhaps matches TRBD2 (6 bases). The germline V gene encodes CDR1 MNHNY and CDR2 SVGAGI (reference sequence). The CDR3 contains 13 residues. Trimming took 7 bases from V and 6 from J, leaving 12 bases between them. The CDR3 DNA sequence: TGTGCCAGCATCCACCGGGGGTCCGGGGAGCTGTTTTTT. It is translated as CASIHRGSGELFF.

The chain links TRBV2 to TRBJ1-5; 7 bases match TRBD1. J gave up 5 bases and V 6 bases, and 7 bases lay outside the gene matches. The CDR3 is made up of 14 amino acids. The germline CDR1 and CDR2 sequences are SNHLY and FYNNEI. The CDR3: CASRRGTADQPQHF. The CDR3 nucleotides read TGTGCCAGCAGACGGGGGACAGCGGATCAGCCCCAGCATTTT.

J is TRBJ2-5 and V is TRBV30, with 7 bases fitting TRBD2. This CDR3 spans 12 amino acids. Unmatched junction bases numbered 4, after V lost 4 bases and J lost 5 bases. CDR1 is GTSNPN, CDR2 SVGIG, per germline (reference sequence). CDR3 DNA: TGTGCCTGGACGGGGGGAGACGAGACCCAGTACTTC. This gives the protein CAWTGGDETQYF.

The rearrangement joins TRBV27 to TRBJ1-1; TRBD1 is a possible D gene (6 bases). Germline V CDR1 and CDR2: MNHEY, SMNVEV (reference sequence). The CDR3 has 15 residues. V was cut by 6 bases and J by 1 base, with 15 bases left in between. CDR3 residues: CASRHGDRPNTEAFF. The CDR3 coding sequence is TGTGCCAGCAGACATGGAGACAGGCCGAACACTGAAGCTTTCTTT.

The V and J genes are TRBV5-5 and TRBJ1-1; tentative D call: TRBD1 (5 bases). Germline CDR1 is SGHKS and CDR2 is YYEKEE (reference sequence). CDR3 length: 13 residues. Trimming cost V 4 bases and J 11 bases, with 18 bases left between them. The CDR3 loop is CASSPQPGWAAFF. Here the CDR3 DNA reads TGTGCCAGCAGCCCCCAACCAGGGTGGGCTGCTTTCTTT.

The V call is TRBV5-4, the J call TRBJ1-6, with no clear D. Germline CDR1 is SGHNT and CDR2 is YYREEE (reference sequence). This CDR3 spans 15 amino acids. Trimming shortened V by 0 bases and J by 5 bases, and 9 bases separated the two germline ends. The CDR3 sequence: CASSLEAGNNSPLHF. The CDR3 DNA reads TGTGCCAGCAGCTTGGAGGCAGGAAATAATTCACCCCTCCACTTT.

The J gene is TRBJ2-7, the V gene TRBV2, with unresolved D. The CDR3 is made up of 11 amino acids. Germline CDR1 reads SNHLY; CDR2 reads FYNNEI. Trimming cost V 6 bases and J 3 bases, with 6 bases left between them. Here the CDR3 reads CASSLHYEQYF. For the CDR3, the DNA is TGTGCCAGCAGCTTACACTACGAGCAGTACTTC. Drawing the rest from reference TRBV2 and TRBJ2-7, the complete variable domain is EPEVTQTPSHQVTQMGQEVILRCVPISNHLYFYWYRQILGQKVEFLVSFYNNEISEKSEIFDDQFSVERPDGSNFTLKIRSTKLEDSAMYFCASSLHYEQYFGPGTRLTVT.

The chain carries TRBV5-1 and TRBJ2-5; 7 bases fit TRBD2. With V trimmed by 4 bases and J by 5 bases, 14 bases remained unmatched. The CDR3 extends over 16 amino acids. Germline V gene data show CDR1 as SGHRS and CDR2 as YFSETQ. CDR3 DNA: TGCGCCAGCAGCCTGATAGCGGGCCAGGCGGTTGAGACCCAGTACTTC. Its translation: CASSLIAGQAVETQYF.